This passage covers 19 T cell receptor beta chains from one sample sequenced in a study of identical twins. TCRdb reprocessed the 5' RACE reads via MiXCR and lists one record per CDR3 protein. This table holds 690,000 or so distinct CDR3 sequences, 8.6% found once. The sample was also reused in another study, on yellow fever vaccine responses in identical twins.

Input material: PBMCs. These receptors were taken from a woman between 18 and 30 years old in good health.

This rearrangement joins TRBV28 to TRBJ2-1, with 12 bases aligning to TRBD2. With 6 bases clipped from V and 8 bases from J, the junction kept 8 bases outside the gene matches. CDR1 and CDR2 from the germline V gene are MDHEN and SYDVKM. This CDR3 has 15 amino acids. As DNA, the CDR3 is TGTGCCAGCAGCCCTCCTAGCGGGGGGGCCTATGAGCAGTTCTTC. This sequence encodes CASSPPSGGAYEQFF.

This clonotype appeared a few times. The CDR3 region is CATHPGGVANYGYTF. The CDR3 DNA is TGTGCTACTCACCCGGGAGGGGTAGCTAACTATGGCTACACCTTC. This rearrangement joins TRBV28 to TRBJ1-2; a possible D gene is TRBD1 (5 bases). This CDR3 has 15 residues. From germline, CDR1 is MDHEN and CDR2 SYDVKM.

There are a few counts of this clonotype. The rearrangement joins TRBV15 to TRBJ2-5; TRBD2 matches at 12 bases. Germline CDR1 reads LNHNV; CDR2 reads YYDKDF (reference sequence). The CDR3 spans 15 residues. V was pared by 8 bases and J by 1 base, with 5 bases of the junction left unmatched. The CDR3 is CATFTSGGLQETQYF. CDR3 nucleotide sequence: TGTGCCACCTTTACTAGCGGGGGGCTCCAAGAGACCCAGTACTTC.

In its sample, this clonotype was seen many times. The chain recombines TRBV7-9 with TRBJ2-7; 10 bases line up with TRBD2. Per the germline V gene, CDR1 is SEHNR and CDR2 is FQNEAQ (reference sequence). V trimming: 4 bases; J trimming: 3 bases; junction bases outside the gene matches: 6. This CDR3 region has 15 residues. The CDR3 spells CASSWLSSGSYEQYF. The DNA for the CDR3 is TGTGCCAGCAGCTGGCTCTCTAGCGGGAGCTACGAGCAGTACTTC.

The genes are TRBV20-1 and TRBJ2-3, with 9 bases identical to TRBD1. J lost 5 bases, V lost 3 bases, and 9 bases had no gene match. Germline V lookup: CDR1 DFQATT, CDR2 SNEGSKA (reference sequence). This CDR3 contains 15 residues. The CDR3, as DNA: TGCAGTGCTAGCTTCTGGGACAGGGTATTAGATACGCAGTATTTT. It translates to CSASFWDRVLDTQYF.

Only a few counts were recorded for this clonotype. The V gene is TRBV20-1, the J gene TRBJ1-1; a possible D gene is TRBD1 (5 bases). Germline V lookup: CDR1 DFQATT, CDR2 SNEGSKA (reference sequence). The CDR3 is 13 amino acids. The germline V and J ends were trimmed by 4 bases and 4 bases, with 13 bases remaining between them. The CDR3 nucleotides read TGCAGTGCTAATAGTCAGGGAGGCACTGAAGCTTTCTTT. Its translation: CSANSQGGTEAFF.

This clonotype was seen only a few times. The genes are TRBV6-5 and TRBJ1-6; the D is unclear. The V end was cut by 2 bases, the J end by 10 bases, with 9 bases between. Germline V gives CDR1 MNHEY, CDR2 SVGAGI. The CDR3 contains 13 residues. This CDR3 is CASSYERGSPLHF. CDR3 DNA sequence: TGTGCCAGCAGTTACGAGCGGGGATCACCCCTCCACTTT.

This clonotype was observed a handful of times. An end of the junction differs from the germline gene, which may be a read error. This sequence joins TRBV11-1 and TRBJ2-7; TRBD1 matches 7 bases. The germline V gene encodes CDR1 SGHAT and CDR2 FQDESV (reference sequence). CDR3 length: 18 amino acids. DNA for the CDR3: TGTGCCAGCAGCTTAGGTAGGGGACAGCCAACCCAATCCTCCGAGCAGTACTTC. This gives the protein CASSLGRGQPTQSSEQYF.

This clonotype has just a few counts. The gene calls are TRBV27 and TRBJ2-3; 7 nucleotides match TRBD1. Losses at the gene ends were 5 bases for V and 3 bases for J; bases not matched to a gene: 14. Germline CDR1 is MNHEY and CDR2 is SMNVEV (reference sequence). The CDR3 length is 17 residues. The CDR3 DNA sequence: TGTGCCAGCAGTCCTTACAGGGGAAGGGGCTTAACAGATACGCAGTATTTT. It encodes CASSPYRGRGLTDTQYF.

This clonotype came up many times. The rearrangement joins TRBV27 to TRBJ1-5; a possible D gene is TRBD1 (5 bases). V lost 5 bases and J 1 base, leaving 9 bases between the germline ends. The CDR3 extends over 14 amino acids. CDR1 is MNHEY, CDR2 SMNVEV, per germline (reference sequence). The CDR3 sequence: CASSHRDSNQPQHF. The DNA for the CDR3 is TGTGCCAGCAGTCACCGGGACAGCAATCAGCCCCAGCATTTT.

This clonotype was detected many times. The V and J genes are TRBV29-1 and TRBJ2-3, with 8 bases fitting TRBD2. With 5 bases clipped from V and 2 bases from J, the junction kept 12 bases outside the gene matches. CDR1 is SQVTM, CDR2 ANQGSEA, per germline. This CDR3 region has 16 residues. As DNA, the CDR3 is TGCAGCGTTCCAGTTCTAGCGGGTGGTGCCACAGATACGCAGTATTTT. Protein product: CSVPVLAGGATDTQYF.

This clonotype was seen many times. This chain uses TRBV28 with TRBJ2-5; TRBD1 matches at 7 bases. The CDR3 has 16 residues. V gave up 5 bases and J gave up 5 bases; unmatched junction bases: 14. Germline CDR1 MDHEN, CDR2 SYDVKM. CDR3 sequence reads: CASSLFGRGYVETQYF. The CDR3 DNA reads TGTGCCAGCAGTCTGTTTGGCAGGGGGTATGTGGAGACCCAGTACTTC.

This clonotype showed up just a few times. The chain carries TRBV6-5 and TRBJ2-1; perhaps TRBD2 as D (7 bases). CDR1 MNHEY and CDR2 SVGAGI come from the germline V gene. This CDR3 has 14 residues. Trimming removed 4 bases from V and 9 bases from J, with 16 bases in between. This CDR3 reads CASSFKGEGVEQFF. The CDR3 DNA reads as TGTGCCAGCAGTTTCAAGGGGGAGGGTGTTGAGCAGTTCTTC.

The sample holds a few counts of this clonotype. V gene TRBV2 combines with J gene TRBJ2-1, with 10 bases identical to TRBD2. J gave up 2 bases and V 4 bases, and 2 bases lay outside the gene matches. CDR3 size: 15 residues. CDR1 SNHLY and CDR2 FYNNEI come from the germline V gene. The CDR3 is CASSVLAGTYNEQFF. In DNA form, the CDR3 reads TGTGCCAGCAGTGTACTAGCGGGAACCTACAATGAGCAGTTCTTC. Drawing the rest from reference TRBV2 and TRBJ2-1, the complete variable domain is EPEVTQTPSHQVTQMGQEVILRCVPISNHLYFYWYRQILGQKVEFLVSFYNNEISEKSEIFDDQFSVERPDGSNFTLKIRSTKLEDSAMYFCASSVLAGTYNEQFFGPGTRLTVL.

The chain recombines TRBV5-4 with TRBJ2-4, with D possibly TRBD2 on 5 matching bases. V was clipped by 0 bases and J by 1 base, with 20 bases between them. Germline assignment: CDR1 SGHNT and CDR2 YYREEE (reference sequence). The CDR3 length is 19 residues. The CDR3 loop reads CASSLERIDWEFAKNIQYF. CDR3 DNA sequence: TGTGCCAGCAGCTTGGAGCGAATAGATTGGGAGTTTGCCAAAAACATTCAGTACTTC. Full variable domain (rest looked up from reference TRBV5-4 and TRBJ2-4): ETGVTQSPTHLIKTRGQQVTLRCSSQSGHNTVSWYQQALGQGPQFIFQYYREEENGRGNFPPRFSGLQFPNYSSELNVNALELDDSALYLCASSLERIDWEFAKNIQYFGAGTRLSVL.

This clonotype turned up a few times. The J gene is TRBJ1-6, the V gene TRBV28; unclear D gene. V was shortened by 7 bases and J by 9 bases, with 19 bases between the two germline ends. Germline V gene data show CDR1 as MDHEN and CDR2 as SYDVKM. This CDR3 has 15 amino acids. The CDR3: CASNSRPKGGSPLHF. CDR3 DNA: TGTGCCAGCAACTCCCGCCCGAAAGGAGGTTCACCCCTCCACTTT.

This clonotype was seen a handful of times. V usage is TRBV4-3 and J usage is TRBJ2-7, with TRBD2 identical over 9 bases. With V trimmed by 0 bases and J by 6 bases, 12 bases remained unmatched. The CDR3 consists of 17 residues. CDR1 LGHNA and CDR2 YSLEER come from the germline V gene. The CDR3 nucleotides read TGCGCCAGCAGCCAAGATAGGGTATCGCGGGAGGGCCGCGAGCAGTACTTC. Translated: CASSQDRVSREGREQYF.

This clonotype appeared a few times. The rearrangement links TRBV7-2 to TRBJ2-5; 9 bases fit TRBD2. After removal of 3 bases from V and 4 bases from J, the junction contained 12 bases not matched to a gene. The germline gives CDR1 SGHTA, CDR2 FQGNSA. The CDR3 has 17 amino acids. The CDR3 spells CASSFLAGSIMVETQYF. The CDR3 nucleotides read TGTGCCAGCAGCTTCCTAGCGGGAAGCATTATGGTAGAGACCCAGTACTTC.

This clonotype has more than one count but fewer than ten. A read error may account for a junction end that differs from germline. V is TRBV7-2 and J is TRBJ2-1; 14 bases are a match to TRBD2. This CDR3 contains 13 residues. Per the germline V gene, CDR1 is SGHTA and CDR2 is FQGNSA. CDR3 sequence reads: CASSETPGLAGAF. The CDR3 bases are TGTGCCAGCAGCGAGACCCCGGGACTAGCGGGGGCCTTC.